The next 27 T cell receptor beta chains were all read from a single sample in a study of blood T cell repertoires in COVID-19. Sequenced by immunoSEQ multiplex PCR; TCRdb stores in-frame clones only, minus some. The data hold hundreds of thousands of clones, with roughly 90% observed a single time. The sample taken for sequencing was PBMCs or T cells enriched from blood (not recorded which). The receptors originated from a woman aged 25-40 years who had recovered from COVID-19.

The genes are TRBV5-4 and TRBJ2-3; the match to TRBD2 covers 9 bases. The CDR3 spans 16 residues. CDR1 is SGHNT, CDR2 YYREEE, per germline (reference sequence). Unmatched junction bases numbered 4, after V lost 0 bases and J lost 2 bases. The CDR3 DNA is TGTGCCAGCAGCTTGGCCCTAGCGGGATACACAGATACGCAGTATTTT. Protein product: CASSLALAGYTDTQYF.

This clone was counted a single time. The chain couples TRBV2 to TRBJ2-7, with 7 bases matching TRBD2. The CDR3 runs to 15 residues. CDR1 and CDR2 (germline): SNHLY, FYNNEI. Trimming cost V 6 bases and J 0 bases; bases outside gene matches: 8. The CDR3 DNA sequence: TGTGCCAGCAGAGGCTCAGCGGGGAGCTCCTACGAGCAGTACTTC. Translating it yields CASRGSAGSSYEQYF.

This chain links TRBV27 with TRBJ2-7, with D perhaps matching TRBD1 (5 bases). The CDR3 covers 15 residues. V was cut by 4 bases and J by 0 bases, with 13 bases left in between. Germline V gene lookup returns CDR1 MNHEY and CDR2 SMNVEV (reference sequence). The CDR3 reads CASSSIPTGSYEQYF. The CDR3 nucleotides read TGTGCCAGCAGTTCTATCCCCACAGGCTCCTACGAGCAGTACTTC.

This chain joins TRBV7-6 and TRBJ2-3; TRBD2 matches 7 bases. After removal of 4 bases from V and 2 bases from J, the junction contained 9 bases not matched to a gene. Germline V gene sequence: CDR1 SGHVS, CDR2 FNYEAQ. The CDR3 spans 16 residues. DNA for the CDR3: TGTGCCAGCAGCTCGCTTGGCGGGGGATCCACAGATACGCAGTATTTT. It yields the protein CASSSLGGGSTDTQYF.

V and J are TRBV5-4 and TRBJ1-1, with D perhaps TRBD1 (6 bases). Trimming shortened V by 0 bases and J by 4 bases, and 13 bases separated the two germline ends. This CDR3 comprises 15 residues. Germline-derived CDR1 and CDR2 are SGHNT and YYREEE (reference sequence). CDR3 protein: CASSLGGTGRTEAFF. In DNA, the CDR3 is TGTGCCAGCAGCTTGGGGGGTACAGGGCGCACTGAAGCTTTCTTT. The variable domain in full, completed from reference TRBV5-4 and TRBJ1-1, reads ETGVTQSPTHLIKTRGQQVTLRCSSQSGHNTVSWYQQALGQGPQFIFQYYREEENGRGNFPPRFSGLQFPNYSSELNVNALELDDSALYLCASSLGGTGRTEAFFGQGTRLTVV.

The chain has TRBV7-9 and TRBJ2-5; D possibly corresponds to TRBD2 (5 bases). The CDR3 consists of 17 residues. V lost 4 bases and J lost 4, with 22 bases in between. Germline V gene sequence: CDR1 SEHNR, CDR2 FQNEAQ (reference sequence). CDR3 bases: TGTGCCAGCAGCTCCTTAGTGGGTCGTGGGAGATCAGAGACCCAGTACTTC. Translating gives CASSSLVGRGRSETQYF.

The chain's CDR3 is CASIRQGGGTDTQYF. The CDR3 DNA sequence: TGTGCCAGCATTCGACAGGGAGGAGGCACAGATACGCAGTATTTT. V is TRBV7-2 and J is TRBJ2-3; D possibly corresponds to TRBD1 (7 bases). Germline CDR1 reads SGHTA; CDR2 reads FQGNSA. The V gene lost 7 bases and the J gene lost 1 base, with 15 bases spanning the gap. The CDR3 covers 15 residues.

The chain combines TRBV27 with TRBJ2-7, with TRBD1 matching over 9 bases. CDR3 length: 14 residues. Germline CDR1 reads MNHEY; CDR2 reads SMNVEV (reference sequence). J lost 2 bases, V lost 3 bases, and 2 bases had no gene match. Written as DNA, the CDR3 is TGTGCCAGCAGTTTGGGACAGGGCCCCTACGAGCAGTACTTC. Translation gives CASSLGQGPYEQYF.

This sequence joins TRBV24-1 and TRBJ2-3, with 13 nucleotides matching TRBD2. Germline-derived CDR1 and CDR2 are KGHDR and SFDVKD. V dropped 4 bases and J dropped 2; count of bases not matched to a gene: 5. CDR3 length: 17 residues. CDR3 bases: TGTGCCACCAGTGACCGACTAGCGGGGGGTGACACAGATACGCAGTATTTT. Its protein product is CATSDRLAGGDTDTQYF.

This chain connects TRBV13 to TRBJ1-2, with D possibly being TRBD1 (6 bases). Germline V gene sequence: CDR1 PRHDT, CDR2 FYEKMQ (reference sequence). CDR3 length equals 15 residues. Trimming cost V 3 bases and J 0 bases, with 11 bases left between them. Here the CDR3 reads CASSFTGSSNYGYTF. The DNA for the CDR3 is TGTGCCAGCAGCTTCACAGGGAGCTCTAACTATGGCTACACCTTC.

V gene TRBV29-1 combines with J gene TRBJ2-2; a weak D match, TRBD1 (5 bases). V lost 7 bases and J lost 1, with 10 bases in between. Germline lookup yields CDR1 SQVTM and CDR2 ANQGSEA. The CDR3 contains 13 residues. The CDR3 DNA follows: TGCAGCGCCGAAGGGGTGAACACCGGGGAGCTGTTTTTT. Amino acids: CSAEGVNTGELFF.

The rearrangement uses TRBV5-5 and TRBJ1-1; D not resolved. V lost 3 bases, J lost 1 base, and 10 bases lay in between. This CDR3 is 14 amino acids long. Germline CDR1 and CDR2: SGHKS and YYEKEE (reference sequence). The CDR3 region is CASSSDLWNTEAFF. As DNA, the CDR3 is TGTGCCAGCAGCTCGGACTTATGGAACACTGAAGCTTTCTTT.

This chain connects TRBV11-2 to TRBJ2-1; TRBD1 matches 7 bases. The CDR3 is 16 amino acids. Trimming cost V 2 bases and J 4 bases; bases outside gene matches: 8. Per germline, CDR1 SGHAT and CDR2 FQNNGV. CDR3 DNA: TGTGCCAGCAGCTTATCGTCGGGACAGAGATACAATGAGCAGTTCTTC. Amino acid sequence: CASSLSSGQRYNEQFF. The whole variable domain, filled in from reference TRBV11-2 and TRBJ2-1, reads EAGVAQSPRYKIIEKRQSVAFWCNPISGHATLYWYQQILGQGPKLLIQFQNNGVVDDSQLPKDRFSAERLKGVDSTLKIQPAKLEDSAVYLCASSLSSGQRYNEQFFGPGTRLTVL.

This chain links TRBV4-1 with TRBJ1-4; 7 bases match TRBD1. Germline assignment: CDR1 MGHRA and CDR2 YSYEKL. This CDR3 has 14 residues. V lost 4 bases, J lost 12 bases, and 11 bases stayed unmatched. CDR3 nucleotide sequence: TGCGCCAGCAGCCCCCGGGACAGAGGATCGGAACTGTTTTTT. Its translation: CASSPRDRGSELFF.

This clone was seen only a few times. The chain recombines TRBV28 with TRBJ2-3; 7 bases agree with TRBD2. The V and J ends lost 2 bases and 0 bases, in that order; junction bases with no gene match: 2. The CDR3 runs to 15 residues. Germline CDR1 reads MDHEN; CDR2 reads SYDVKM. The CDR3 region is CASSLAGDSTDTQYF. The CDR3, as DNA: TGTGCCAGCAGTTTAGCGGGGGATAGCACAGATACGCAGTATTTT. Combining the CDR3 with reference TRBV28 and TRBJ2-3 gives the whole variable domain DVKVTQSSRYLVKRTGEKVFLECVQDMDHENMFWYRQDPGLGLRLIYFSYDVKMKEKGDIPEGYSVSREKKERFSLILESASTNQTSMYLCASSLAGDSTDTQYFGPGTRLTVL.

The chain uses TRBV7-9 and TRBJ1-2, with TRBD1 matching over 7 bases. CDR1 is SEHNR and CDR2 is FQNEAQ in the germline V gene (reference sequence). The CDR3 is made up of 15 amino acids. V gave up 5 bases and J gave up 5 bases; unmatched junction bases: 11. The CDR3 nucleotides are TGTGCCAGCAGCCTCGCCGCCGGGACAGCATATGGCTACACCTTC. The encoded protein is CASSLAAGTAYGYTF.

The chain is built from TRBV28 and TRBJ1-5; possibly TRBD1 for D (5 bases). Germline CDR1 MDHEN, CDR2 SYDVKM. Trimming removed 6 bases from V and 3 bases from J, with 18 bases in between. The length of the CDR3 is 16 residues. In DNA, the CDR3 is TGTGCCAGCAGCTCTCAGCAGGGCAAGAACAATCAGCCCCAGCATTTT. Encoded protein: CASSSQQGKNNQPQHF. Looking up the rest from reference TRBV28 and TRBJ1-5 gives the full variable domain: DVKVTQSSRYLVKRTGEKVFLECVQDMDHENMFWYRQDPGLGLRLIYFSYDVKMKEKGDIPEGYSVSREKKERFSLILESASTNQTSMYLCASSSQQGKNNQPQHFGDGTRLSIL.

The CDR3 DNA reads TGTGCCAGCAGTTACGGCGGACTAAACTGGGCCAACGTCCTGACTTTC. This codes for CASSYGGLNWANVLTF. J is TRBJ2-6 and V is TRBV6-6; possible D gene TRBD2, 6 bases. The CDR3 has 16 residues. Germline values: CDR1 MNHNY, CDR2 SVGAGI (reference sequence). Trimming took 2 bases from V and 5 from J, leaving 13 bases between them.

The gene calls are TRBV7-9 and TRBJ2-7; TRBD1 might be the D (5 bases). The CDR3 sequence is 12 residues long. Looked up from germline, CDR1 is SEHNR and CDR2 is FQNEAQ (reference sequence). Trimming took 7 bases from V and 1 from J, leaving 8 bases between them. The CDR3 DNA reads TGTGCCAGCAAAGGGGTGTCCTACGAGCAGTACTTC. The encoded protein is CASKGVSYEQYF.

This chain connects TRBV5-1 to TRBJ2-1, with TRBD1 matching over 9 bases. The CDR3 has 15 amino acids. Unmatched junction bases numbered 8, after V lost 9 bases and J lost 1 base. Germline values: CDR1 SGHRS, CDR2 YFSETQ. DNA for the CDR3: TGCGCCACCAGGGAGGGGACAGGGTCCTACAATGAGCAGTTCTTC. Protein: CATREGTGSYNEQFF.

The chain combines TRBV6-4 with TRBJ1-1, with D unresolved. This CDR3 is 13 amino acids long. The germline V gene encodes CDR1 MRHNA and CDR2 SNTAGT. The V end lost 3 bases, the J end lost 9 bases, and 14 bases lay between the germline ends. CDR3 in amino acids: CASSEKDSAKAFF. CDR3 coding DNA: TGTGCCAGCAGTGAAAAGGACTCGGCCAAAGCTTTCTTT.

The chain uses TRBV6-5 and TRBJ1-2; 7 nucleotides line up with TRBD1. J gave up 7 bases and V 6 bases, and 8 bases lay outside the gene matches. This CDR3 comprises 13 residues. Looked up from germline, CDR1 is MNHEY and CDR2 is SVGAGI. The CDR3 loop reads CASRQTGVAGYTF. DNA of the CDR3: TGTGCCAGCAGACAAACAGGGGTGGCTGGCTACACCTTC.

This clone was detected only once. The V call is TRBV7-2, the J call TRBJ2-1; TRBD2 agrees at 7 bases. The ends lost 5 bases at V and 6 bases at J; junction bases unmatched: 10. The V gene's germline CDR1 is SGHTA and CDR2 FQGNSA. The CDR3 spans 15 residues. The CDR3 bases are TGTGCCAGCAGCACACTCTGGGGGGGGAGCAATGAGCAGTTCTTC. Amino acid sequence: CASSTLWGGSNEQFF.

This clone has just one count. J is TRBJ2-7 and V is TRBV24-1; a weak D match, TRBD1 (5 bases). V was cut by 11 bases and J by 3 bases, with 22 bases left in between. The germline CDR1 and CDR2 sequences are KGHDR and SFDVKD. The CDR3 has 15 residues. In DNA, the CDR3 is TGTGCCATCAGCCCCGCACAGGCCGAAATCTACGAGCAGTACTTC. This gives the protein CAISPAQAEIYEQYF.

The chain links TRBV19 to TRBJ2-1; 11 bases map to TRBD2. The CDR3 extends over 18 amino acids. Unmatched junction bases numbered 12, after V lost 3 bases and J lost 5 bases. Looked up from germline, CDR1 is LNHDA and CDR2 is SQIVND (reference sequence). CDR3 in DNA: TGTGCCAGTAGTATCGTTAGCGGGGGGGACAACTCTGACAATGAGCAGTTCTTC. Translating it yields CASSIVSGGDNSDNEQFF.

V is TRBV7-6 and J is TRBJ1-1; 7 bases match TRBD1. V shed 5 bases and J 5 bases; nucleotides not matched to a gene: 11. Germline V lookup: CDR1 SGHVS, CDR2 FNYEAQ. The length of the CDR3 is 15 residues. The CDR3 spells CASSHTIGTATEAFF. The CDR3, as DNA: TGTGCCAGCAGCCACACGATAGGGACAGCAACTGAAGCTTTCTTT.

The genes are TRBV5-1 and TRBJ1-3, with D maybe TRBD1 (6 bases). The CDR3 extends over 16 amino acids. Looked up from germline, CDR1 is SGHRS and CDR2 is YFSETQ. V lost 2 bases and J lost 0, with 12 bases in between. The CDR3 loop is CASSLTGTDSGNTIYF. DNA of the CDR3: TGCGCCAGCAGCTTAACAGGGACCGACTCTGGAAACACCATATATTTT.